Detailed here is one TCR beta chain. Its antigen is unidentified. The PCR contained 60 Vbeta and 13 Jbeta primers. The repertoire was sequenced with immunoSEQ multiplex PCR; TCRdb's copy has only in-frame clones and lacks some. The sample records some 170,000 clones, under 80% being singletons. The entry originates in a study of cytomegalovirus exposure and HLA in healthy donors. Broader study findings: Later work found most CMV-associated TCR beta chains apparently HLA-restricted. In a later analysis, at a false discovery rate of 0.05, 15,000 to 20,000 TCR beta sequences matched HLA alleles.

Germline V gene sequence: CDR1 LNHDA, CDR2 SQIVND (reference sequence). With 6 bases removed from V and 0 bases from J, the gap between germline ends came to 11 bases. This CDR3 contains 14 residues. The chain joins TRBV19 to TRBJ1-1; D remains ambiguous. Source material: PBMCs. The receptor was derived from a human donor in good health. In DNA, the CDR3 is TGTGCCAGTAGCATACAGTACATGAACACTGAAGCTTTCTTT. This codes for CASSIQYMNTEAFF.